Below are 8 T cell receptor beta chains sequenced from a single sample in a study of T cells in Graves' hyperthyroidism and ophthalmopathy. It was RNA transcripts that yielded the amplified TCR beta CDR3 regions. HTBI primers drove first-round RT-PCR of the TCR CDR3. TCRdb reanalysed the multiplex PCR reads using MiXCR and keeps one entry per CDR3 protein. The sample shows about 52,000 distinct CDR3 sequences, less than 60% of them seen only once. Specimen: blood. Source of these receptors: a woman between 50 and 59 years old with Graves' ophthalmopathy.

This clonotype was detected many times. This chain uses TRBV12-3 or TRBV12-4 with TRBJ2-3; 8 bases are a match to TRBD1. The CDR3 spans 17 residues. V gave up 7 bases and J gave up 3 bases; unmatched junction bases: 15. The CDR3 coding sequence is TGTGCCAGCAAGTTTGCGGCAGGGGGCTTCCGGACAGATACGCAGTATTTT. This codes for CASKFAAGGFRTDTQYF.

On this clonotype: Likely a read error: the CDR3 ends without its conserved phenylalanine or tryptophan. No DNA is shown, since the ends of the CDR3 on it are uncertain; the CDR3 is the one TCRdb lists. J is TRBJ2-1 and V is TRBV7-2; no DNA check was done on the table's D call, TRBD2. Germline CDR1 reads SGHTA; CDR2 reads FQGNSA. A total of 15 residues make up the CDR3, ends included. This CDR3 reads CASSLDMRGGNEQLS.

The CDR3 DNA follows: TGCAGCGTGACAGGGCATAACTACGAGCAGTACTTC. It codes for CSVTGHNYEQYF. The chain has TRBV29-1 and TRBJ2-7; 7 bases match TRBD1. The CDR3 loop spans 12 amino acids. Germline trimming cut 6 bases from V and 3 bases from J; bases unmatched to any gene: 5. Germline V gene data show CDR1 as SQVTM and CDR2 as ANQGSEA.

This clonotype was counted ten times or more. The CDR3 sequence: CASRLYNEQFF. The CDR3, as DNA: TGTGCCAGCCGGTTATACAATGAGCAGTTCTTC. V gene TRBV28 combines with J gene TRBJ2-1; D unresolved. V was pared by 8 bases and J by 4 bases, with 6 bases between. There are 11 residues in the CDR3. Germline V gene sequence: CDR1 MDHEN, CDR2 SYDVKM. The whole variable domain, remainder taken from reference TRBV28 and TRBJ2-1, is DVKVTQSSRYLVKRTGEKVFLECVQDMDHENMFWYRQDPGLGLRLIYFSYDVKMKEKGDIPEGYSVSREKKERFSLILESASTNQTSMYLCASRLYNEQFFGPGTRLTVL.

Remarks on this clonotype: The junction departs from the called germline gene at one end, perhaps through a read error. The V call is TRBV7-2, the J call TRBJ2-7; no clear D gene. The CDR3 extends over 12 amino acids. CDR1 SGHTA and CDR2 FQGNSA come from the germline V gene. The CDR3 is CAGSLGGYEQYF. Here the CDR3 DNA reads TGTGCCGGCAGCTTAGGTGGTTACGAGCAGTACTTC.

This sequence joins TRBV6-1 and TRBJ1-1, with 12 bases aligning to TRBD1. Germline CDR1 reads MNHNS; CDR2 reads SASEGT. The CDR3 is 16 residues long. The V segment lost 5 bases and the J segment 5 bases; nucleotides outside the gene matches: 9. The CDR3 nucleotides read TGTGCCAGCAGTTACGGGGGACAGGGGGCGATGACTGAAGCTTTCTTT. It codes for CASSYGGQGAMTEAFF.

Turning to this clonotype: A read error may account for a junction end that differs from germline. The V gene is TRBV20-1, the J gene TRBJ2-7, with 7 bases fitting TRBD2. Per the germline V gene, CDR1 is DFQATT and CDR2 is SNEGSKA (reference sequence). The CDR3 loop spans 14 amino acids. The CDR3 bases are TGCAGTGCTATCAAGCGGGGAACTCTGTACGGGCAGTACTTC. It translates to CSAIKRGTLYGQYF.

For this clonotype: The junction shows a germline mismatch at one end, possibly a read error. This chain joins TRBV6-5 and TRBJ2-3, with D perhaps TRBD1 (6 bases). CDR1 is MNHEY and CDR2 is SVGAGI in the germline V gene. The CDR3 extends over 11 amino acids. Written as DNA, the CDR3 is TGTGCCAGCAGCAGACAGGATATGCAGTATTTT. It yields the protein CASSRQDMQYF.